One sample yielded the 4 T cell receptor beta chains listed below, sequenced in a study of CD8 T cells in ankylosing spondylitis. TCRdb re-called the 5' RACE reads with MiXCR, one entry per CDR3 protein. The data contain more than 150,000 distinct CDR3 sequences, 15% to 20% of them singletons. Sequenced material: blood, either unsorted or a sorted T cell fraction (not recorded which). These receptors were collected from a male donor under 35 with ankylosing spondylitis or in good health (not recorded which).

This clonotype has at least ten counts. The chain is built from TRBV15 and TRBJ1-6; 8 nucleotides agree with TRBD1. Germline CDR1 is LNHNV and CDR2 is YYDKDF (reference sequence). The CDR3 extends over 14 amino acids. The J segment lost 10 bases and the V segment lost 3 bases, leaving 5 bases of the junction unmatched. The CDR3 region is CATSSGQGGSPLHF. Written as DNA, the CDR3 is TGTGCCACCAGCAGTGGACAGGGAGGATCACCCCTCCACTTT.

This clonotype was seen many times. The CDR3 DNA is TGTGCCAGCAGTCGCAATCAGCCCCAGCATTTT. It translates to CASSRNQPQHF. The gene calls are TRBV12-3 or TRBV12-4 and TRBJ1-5; D gene ambiguous. The germline V and J ends were trimmed by 5 bases and 2 bases, with 1 base remaining between them. CDR3 length equals 11 residues.

This clonotype was detected ten times or more. V usage is TRBV29-1 and J usage is TRBJ1-1; 9 positions match TRBD1. Germline values: CDR1 SQVTM, CDR2 ANQGSEA. This CDR3 spans 13 amino acids. The V and J ends lost 7 bases and 5 bases, in that order; junction bases with no gene match: 8. CDR3 loop: CSAAGTGKTEAFF. As DNA, the CDR3 is TGCAGCGCCGCCGGGACAGGGAAGACTGAAGCTTTCTTT.

The table lists this clonotype with many counts. The chain recombines TRBV5-1 with TRBJ2-7, with D maybe TRBD1 (6 bases). Trimming stripped 3 bases from V and 4 bases from J, with 14 bases between. The CDR3 covers 14 residues. Germline V gene sequence: CDR1 SGHRS, CDR2 YFSETQ. The CDR3 coding sequence is TGCGCCAGCAGCTGGACAGCTACTAGATACGAGCAGTACGTC. Residues: CASSWTATRYEQYV.